What follows are 22 T cell receptor beta chains derived from one specimen sequenced in a study of radiation and T cells in renal cell carcinoma. The time point here: blood 4 weeks post-SBRT, at nephrectomy. The treatment is: 15 Gy SBRT to primary tumor, nephrectomy 4 weeks later. TCRdb keeps only in-frame clones here, not all; method: immunoSEQ multiplex PCR. The data hold approximately 80,000 clones, with about 89% observed a single time. Material: blood, obtained from a patient whose treatment included radiotherapy and nephrectomy. All receptors come from a woman in her sixties or seventies with renal cell carcinoma.

This chain joins TRBV5-4 and TRBJ1-6, with D unclear. Germline V gives CDR1 SGHNT, CDR2 YYREEE (reference sequence). The CDR3 runs to 14 residues. Trimming shortened V by 2 bases and J by 7 bases, and 10 bases separated the two germline ends. Written as DNA, the CDR3 is TGTGCCAGCAGCTTCGCCAGCCAGAATTCACCCCTCCACTTT. It encodes CASSFASQNSPLHF.

This chain links TRBV7-3 with TRBJ1-2, with 9 bases that match TRBD1. The CDR3 is 14 residues long. With V trimmed by 2 bases and J by 6 bases, 4 bases remained unmatched. The germline V gene has CDR1 SGHTA and CDR2 FQGTGA. The CDR3 sequence: CASSLGTGWDGYTF. DNA for the CDR3: TGTGCCAGCAGCTTAGGGACAGGGTGGGATGGCTACACCTTC.

This chain uses TRBV9 with TRBJ2-1; possible D gene TRBD2, 6 bases. With 4 bases removed from V and 5 bases from J, the gap between germline ends came to 22 bases. The CDR3 has 17 residues. The germline V gene encodes CDR1 SGDLS and CDR2 YYNGEE. CDR3 loop: CASSPGPRRLGHNEQFF. The CDR3 nucleotides are TGTGCCAGCAGCCCTGGGCCTCGTCGACTAGGCCACAATGAGCAGTTCTTC.

The chain combines TRBV11-2 with TRBJ2-5; D is uncertain. The V gene lost 5 bases and the J gene lost 7 bases, with 17 bases spanning the gap. CDR3 length: 14 residues. Per the germline V gene, CDR1 is SGHAT and CDR2 is FQNNGV. The CDR3, as DNA: TGTGCCAGCAGCCAGGACGGAACCCTGGGGACCCAGTACTTC. Its protein is CASSQDGTLGTQYF.

V usage is TRBV6-5 and J usage is TRBJ1-3; D is unresolved. Trimming took 6 bases from V and 0 from J, leaving 9 bases between them. This CDR3 spans 14 amino acids. Germline assignment: CDR1 MNHEY and CDR2 SVGAGI. This chain's CDR3 is CASSLRVSGNTIYF. CDR3 sequence (DNA): TGTGCCAGCAGCCTACGGGTCTCTGGAAACACCATATATTTT.

V gene TRBV9 combines with J gene TRBJ1-6, with 7 nucleotides matching TRBD1. The V segment lost 3 bases and the J segment 4 bases; nucleotides outside the gene matches: 4. Germline V gives CDR1 SGDLS, CDR2 YYNGEE. The CDR3 is made up of 15 amino acids. The DNA of the CDR3 is TGTGCCAGCAGCGGGACAGGAGATTATAATTCACCCCTCCACTTT. Amino acid sequence: CASSGTGDYNSPLHF.

The chain is built from TRBV6-5 and TRBJ2-4, with 7 bases lining up with TRBD2. The CDR3 has 14 amino acids. V shed 0 bases and J 15 bases; nucleotides not matched to a gene: 11. CDR1 and CDR2 (germline): MNHEY, SVGAGI. In DNA form, the CDR3 reads TGTGCCAGCAGTTACTCGAGGCGGGGAGGGAGGTGGTACTTC. Protein: CASSYSRRGGRWYF.

V usage is TRBV5-5 and J usage is TRBJ2-1; 7 bases match TRBD2. With 1 base clipped from V and 4 bases from J, the junction kept 2 bases outside the gene matches. CDR1 is SGHKS and CDR2 is YYEKEE in the germline V gene (reference sequence). The CDR3 totals 14 residues. In DNA form, the CDR3 reads TGTGCCAGCAGCTTGCTAGCGGTTTACAATGAGCAGTTCTTC. Its translation is CASSLLAVYNEQFF. The full variable domain, in which reference TRBV5-5 and TRBJ2-1 provide the parts outside the CDR3, is DAGVTQSPTHLIKTRGQQVTLRCSPISGHKSVSWYQQVLGQGPQFIFQYYEKEERGRGNFPDRFSARQFPNYSSELNVNALLLGDSALYLCASSLLAVYNEQFFGPGTRLTVL.

The CDR3 region is CASGIADTQYF. CDR3 in DNA: TGTGCTAGTGGCATAGCAGATACGCAGTATTTT. The chain carries TRBV12-5 and TRBJ2-3; no definite D call. CDR3 length equals 11 residues. V was clipped by 6 bases and J by 4 bases, with 5 bases between them. The germline V gene has CDR1 LGHNT and CDR2 FRNRAP. The complete variable domain, with remaining parts taken from reference TRBV12-5 and TRBJ2-3, reads DARVTQTPRHKVTEMGQEVTMRCQPILGHNTVFWYRQTMMQGLELLAYFRNRAPLDDSGMPKDRFSAEMPDATLATLKIQPSEPRDSAVYFCASGIADTQYFGPGTRLTVL.

The genes are TRBV11-2 and TRBJ1-2, with D hard to call. Germline values: CDR1 SGHAT, CDR2 FQNNGV. The V gene lost 3 bases and the J gene lost 8 bases, with 19 bases spanning the gap. The CDR3 contains 15 residues. CDR3 sequence: CASSFFSGPEEGYTF. In DNA form, the CDR3 reads TGTGCCAGCAGCTTTTTCAGCGGACCTGAGGAGGGCTACACCTTC. Full variable domain (remainder filled in from reference TRBV11-2 and TRBJ1-2): EAGVAQSPRYKIIEKRQSVAFWCNPISGHATLYWYQQILGQGPKLLIQFQNNGVVDDSQLPKDRFSAERLKGVDSTLKIQPAKLEDSAVYLCASSFFSGPEEGYTFGSGTRLTVV.

The chain has TRBV30 and TRBJ1-4; 10 bases fit TRBD1. Germline V CDR1 and CDR2: GTSNPN, SVGIG (reference sequence). The length of the CDR3 is 13 residues. The V and J ends lost 6 bases and 6 bases, in that order; junction bases with no gene match: 4. The CDR3 DNA is TGTGCCTGCTCCGGGACAGGGGATGAAAAACTGTTTTTT. Amino acid sequence: CACSGTGDEKLFF.

The genes are TRBV5-1 and TRBJ1-3; D uncertain. Germline V gene lookup returns CDR1 SGHRS and CDR2 YFSETQ. Trimming took 4 bases from V and 0 from J, leaving 11 bases between them. This CDR3 is 15 amino acids long. DNA for the CDR3: TGCGCCAGCAGCATGGACGGGTACTCTGGAAACACCATATATTTT. As protein: CASSMDGYSGNTIYF.

The chain couples TRBV5-8 to TRBJ1-6; TRBD1 aligns across 7 bases. Per the germline V gene, CDR1 is SGHTS and CDR2 is YDEGEE. This CDR3 has 15 residues. With V trimmed by 1 base and J by 7 bases, 5 bases remained unmatched. The CDR3 DNA is TGTGCCAGCAGCTTGAGGTCAGGGGGAAATTCACCCCTCCACTTT. Its protein product is CASSLRSGGNSPLHF. Full variable domain (outside the CDR3, taken from reference TRBV5-8 and TRBJ1-6): EAGVTQSPTHLIKTRGQQATLRCSPISGHTSVYWYQQALGLGLQFLLWYDEGEERNRGNFPPRFSGRQFPNYSSELNVNALELEDSALYLCASSLRSGGNSPLHFGNGTRLTVT.

This clone was counted once. V gene TRBV29-1 combines with J gene TRBJ1-2; D is unresolved. Trimming cost V 4 bases and J 8 bases, with 11 bases left between them. The CDR3 spans 11 residues. Germline V gene lookup returns CDR1 SQVTM and CDR2 ANQGSEA. Written as DNA, the CDR3 is TGCAGCGTTGGGATTCCGACAGGCTACACCTTC. Encoded protein: CSVGIPTGYTF.

The J gene is TRBJ1-2, the V gene TRBV5-1, with D possibly being TRBD1 (5 bases). The germline V gene has CDR1 SGHRS and CDR2 YFSETQ. V lost 3 bases, J lost 5 bases, and 11 bases lay in between. The CDR3 runs to 13 residues. CDR3 sequence (DNA): TGCGCCAGCAGCTGGGACCAGGGTTATGGCTACACCTTC. Translated: CASSWDQGYGYTF.

The V gene is TRBV9, the J gene TRBJ1-1; no clear D gene. V shed 0 bases and J shed 1 base, with 7 bases lying between them. This CDR3 has 14 residues. Germline CDR1 SGDLS, CDR2 YYNGEE. The CDR3 loop is CASSVDTRNTEAFF. The DNA for the CDR3 is TGTGCCAGCAGCGTAGATACAAGGAACACTGAAGCTTTCTTT.

The rearrangement uses TRBV19 and TRBJ2-2; D gene ambiguous. This CDR3 has 14 amino acids. V was clipped by 9 bases and J by 0 bases, with 11 bases between them. From germline, CDR1 is LNHDA and CDR2 SQIVND (reference sequence). CDR3 in amino acids: CASLGRTNTGELFF. CDR3 in DNA: TGTGCCAGCCTTGGCAGGACGAACACCGGGGAGCTGTTTTTT.

V gene TRBV21-1 combines with J gene TRBJ1-5. TRBV21-1 is shown as a pseudogene. This CDR3 spans 15 amino acids. The CDR3 loop is CARPQTVDSNQPQHF. The CDR3 coding sequence is TGTGCCAGGCCTCAAACCGTGGATAGCAATCAGCCCCAGCATTTT.

V usage is TRBV19 and J usage is TRBJ1-5; D gene uncertain. The V and J ends lost 3 bases and 0 bases respectively, with 6 bases between them. The germline V gene has CDR1 LNHDA and CDR2 SQIVND (reference sequence). The CDR3 covers 14 residues. In nucleotides, the CDR3 is TGTGCCAGTAGTATCCCCCCTAGCAATCAGCCCCAGCATTTT. Translating it yields CASSIPPSNQPQHF.

The J gene is TRBJ2-7, the V gene TRBV7-3; TRBD2 matches at 10 bases. Germline-derived CDR1 and CDR2 are SGHTA and FQGTGA. The V gene end was trimmed by 4 bases and the J gene end by 4 bases; junction bases not matched to a gene: 19. The CDR3 is 19 amino acids. DNA of the CDR3: TGTGCCAGCAGCTATCCGGGACCGAAACTGACTAGCGGGTCATACGAGCAGTACTTC. Protein sequence: CASSYPGPKLTSGSYEQYF.

V gene TRBV6-1 combines with J gene TRBJ1-1; D is ambiguous. V was pared by 2 bases and J by 4 bases, with 14 bases between. Germline CDR1 is MNHNS and CDR2 is SASEGT. This CDR3 is 15 amino acids long. In DNA, the CDR3 is TGTGCCAGCAGTGAAATGGGGTTGGGTAGCACTGAAGCTTTCTTT. Translated: CASSEMGLGSTEAFF.

CDR3 sequence: CASSQETDYGYTF. The CDR3 coding sequence is TGCGCCAGCAGCCAAGAGACAGACTATGGCTACACCTTC. The chain is built from TRBV4-3 and TRBJ1-2; a possible D gene is TRBD1 (5 bases). The CDR3 is 13 residues long. Trimming removed 0 bases from V and 3 bases from J, with 5 bases in between. Germline V gene data show CDR1 as LGHNA and CDR2 as YSLEER.